This T cell receptor (beta chain) was obtained from a study of blood T cell repertoires in COVID-19. Across the study: The United States, Italy and Spain provided the acute and convalescent COVID-19 samples. In each case, the material was cDNA or gDNA derived from T cells, B-cell-depleted T cells, or PBMCs.

In this sample, this clone turned up a few times. Authors' methods: Reference gene primer amplification gave estimated nucleated cell counts. Produced via immunoSEQ multiplex PCR; TCRdb's table is partial and in-frame only. That table gives V, J and clone size, and the DNA gave D and trimming. The data contain a few hundred thousand clones, more than 65% of them singletons. The sequenced sample consisted of peripheral blood. The clonotype was recovered from a woman younger than 35 with acute or convalescent COVID-19.

CDR3 protein: CASNREGDYGYTF. In DNA form, the CDR3 reads TGTGCCAGTAACCGCGAGGGAGACTATGGCTACACCTTC. The chain recombines TRBV19 with TRBJ1-2; D gene unclear. The V end lost 7 bases, the J end lost 3 bases, and 12 bases lay between the germline ends. The germline CDR1 and CDR2 sequences are LNHDA and SQIVND (reference sequence). The CDR3 length is 13 residues. Using reference TRBV19 and TRBJ1-2 for the parts outside the CDR3, the full variable domain is DGGITQSPKYLFRKEGQNVTLSCEQNLNHDAMYWYRQDPGQGLRLIYYSQIVNDFQKGDIAEGYSVSREKKESFPLTVTSAQKNPTAFYLCASNREGDYGYTFGSGTRLTVV.